A single sample is the source of the 27 T cell receptor beta chains below, sequenced in a study of CD8 T cells in Susac syndrome. When the RNA was reverse transcribed, random hexamers were used with an input of roughly 0.5 to 1 ug. MiXCR was run by TCRdb on the immunoSEQ multiplex PCR reads, yielding one entry per CDR3 protein. The sample consists of around 300,000 distinct CDR3 sequences, 75% to 90% of them appearing once. The sequencing sample was made of CD8+ T cells from PBMCs. The origin of the receptors is a human donor with multiple sclerosis.

The chain joins TRBV2 to TRBJ2-7; 7 nucleotides agree with TRBD1. This CDR3 comprises 17 residues. Trimming at V came to 6 bases and at J to 6 bases, leaving 20 bases not matched to a gene. Per the germline V gene, CDR1 is SNHLY and CDR2 is FYNNEI. CDR3 loop: CASSPTQTGISRGEQYF. The CDR3 coding sequence is TGTGCCAGCAGCCCGACCCAGACAGGGATATCAAGAGGCGAGCAGTACTTC. The whole variable domain, remainder taken from reference TRBV2 and TRBJ2-7, is EPEVTQTPSHQVTQMGQEVILRCVPISNHLYFYWYRQILGQKVEFLVSFYNNEISEKSEIFDDQFSVERPDGSNFTLKIRSTKLEDSAMYFCASSPTQTGISRGEQYFGPGTRLTVT.

A remark on this clonotype: At one boundary the junction diverges from the germline segment, which might be a read error. This chain uses TRBV7-6 with TRBJ2-4; TRBD1 agrees at 10 bases. The V gene's germline CDR1 is SGHVS and CDR2 FNYEAQ. This CDR3 has 17 residues. This chain's CDR3 is CASSPGQGEAAKSIQYF. CDR3 bases: TGTGCCAGCAGCCCCGGACAGGGGGAGGCGGCCAAAAGCATTCAGTACTTC.

The table lists this clonotype with a few counts. The chain combines TRBV5-6 with TRBJ2-2, with D unclear. Germline V gene data show CDR1 as SGHDT and CDR2 as YYEEEE. The length of the CDR3 is 13 residues. The ends were cut back, 2 bases at V and 1 base at J, with 3 bases in the middle. In DNA, the CDR3 is TGTGCCAGCAGCTTCCAGAACACCGGGGAGCTGTTTTTT. It yields the protein CASSFQNTGELFF.

This clonotype was seen a single time. The chain uses TRBV13 and TRBJ2-5; 7 positions agree with TRBD2. The germline V gene encodes CDR1 PRHDT and CDR2 FYEKMQ (reference sequence). This CDR3 comprises 13 residues. V was pared by 10 bases and J by 3 bases, with 8 bases of the junction left unmatched. CDR3 DNA sequence: TGTGCCATTCGACTAGCCCTAGAAGAGACCCAGTACTTC. It encodes CAIRLALEETQYF.

V gene TRBV4-3 combines with J gene TRBJ1-1; tentative D call: TRBD1 (5 bases). With 2 bases removed from V and 1 base from J, the gap between germline ends came to 11 bases. The CDR3 loop spans 15 amino acids. In germline, CDR1 is LGHNA, CDR2 YSLEER. This chain's CDR3 is CASSQQGVRNTEAFF. The CDR3 coding sequence is TGCGCCAGCAGCCAACAGGGTGTGCGGAACACTGAAGCTTTCTTT.

This chain links TRBV6-5 with TRBJ1-1; D is undetermined. V was clipped by 4 bases and J by 4 bases, with 13 bases between them. The CDR3 has 14 residues. CDR1 is MNHEY, CDR2 SVGAGI, per germline. The CDR3 DNA reads TGTGCCAGCAGTTCTGGGGTCGGAGTCACTGAAGCTTTCTTT. Translating gives CASSSGVGVTEAFF.

The genes are TRBV4-1 and TRBJ2-3; D is perhaps TRBD1 (6 bases). There are 13 residues in the CDR3. Germline V gives CDR1 MGHRA, CDR2 YSYEKL. V lost 1 base and J 5 bases, leaving 7 bases between the germline ends. The DNA of the CDR3 is TGCGCCAGCAGCCAAGGCAGGGGAGATACGCAGTATTTT. Protein: CASSQGRGDTQYF.

The rearrangement uses TRBV20-1 and TRBJ2-1; the match to TRBD2 covers 10 bases. The CDR3 contains 13 residues. The junction had 6 bases not matched to a gene; V was cut back by 7 bases and J by 6 bases. Germline V gene lookup returns CDR1 DFQATT and CDR2 SNEGSKA (reference sequence). As DNA, the CDR3 is TGCAGTGAAGGGGGGACTAGCGCCAATGAGCAGTTCTTC. Encoded protein: CSEGGTSANEQFF.

The sample holds one count of this clonotype. This chain links TRBV28 with TRBJ2-7, with 9 nucleotides matching TRBD2. The CDR3 is made up of 13 amino acids. Germline CDR1 is MDHEN and CDR2 is SYDVKM. Losses at the gene ends were 6 bases for V and 6 bases for J; bases not matched to a gene: 6. The CDR3 protein is CASSFGAGGEQYF. The CDR3 DNA is TGTGCCAGCAGCTTCGGAGCGGGGGGCGAGCAGTACTTC.

This chain uses TRBV7-2 with TRBJ2-7; D ambiguous. CDR3 size: 15 residues. The V gene lost 2 bases and the J gene lost 5 bases, with 16 bases spanning the gap. Germline V gene sequence: CDR1 SGHTA, CDR2 FQGNSA. For the CDR3, the DNA is TGTGCCAGCAGCTTAATTGGGTCTACCGTCAACGAGCAGTACTTC. Its translation is CASSLIGSTVNEQYF.

The chain is built from TRBV30 and TRBJ1-5; D call uncertain. V lost 1 base to trimming and J lost 5 bases, with 9 bases between them. Germline V gene lookup returns CDR1 GTSNPN and CDR2 SVGIG (reference sequence). The CDR3 extends over 13 amino acids. DNA for the CDR3: TGTGCCTGGAGTGAAGTCTCCTATCAGCCCCAGCATTTT. It codes for CAWSEVSYQPQHF.

V is TRBV4-1 and J is TRBJ2-3; 9 bases line up with TRBD2. The CDR3 spans 16 residues. Trimming at V came to 5 bases and at J to 5 bases, leaving 11 bases not matched to a gene. Germline V gene lookup returns CDR1 MGHRA and CDR2 YSYEKL. The CDR3 region has the DNA TGCGCCAGCAGCGAGGGCGGGGGGGGCCGGAAAGATACGCAGTATTTT. Protein sequence: CASSEGGGGRKDTQYF.

The V call is TRBV9, the J call TRBJ2-7; 11 positions match TRBD2. CDR1 is SGDLS, CDR2 YYNGEE, per germline. The CDR3 runs 15 residues. V shed 4 bases and J 1 base; nucleotides not matched to a gene: 4. As DNA, the CDR3 is TGTGCCAGCAGCCCGGCTAGCGGGAGGTCCTACGAGCAGTACTTC. Translated: CASSPASGRSYEQYF.

V is TRBV6-2 or TRBV6-3 and J is TRBJ2-4; 8 bases map to TRBD1. CDR1 is MNHEY, CDR2 SVGEGT, per germline. V lost 2 bases, J lost 0 bases, and 9 bases stayed unmatched. This CDR3 has 18 residues. The CDR3 spells CASSYADDRGLAKNIQYF. The CDR3 bases are TGTGCCAGCAGTTACGCAGACGACAGGGGTCTAGCCAAAAACATTCAGTACTTC.

On this clonotype itself: The junction differs from germline at one of its ends, possibly a read error. The chain couples TRBV14 to TRBJ1-6, with D tentatively TRBD1 (6 bases). The V gene's germline CDR1 is SGHDN and CDR2 FVKESK. The CDR3 is 14 amino acids. Here the CDR3 reads CASSPVHRDSPFHF. The CDR3 DNA follows: TGTGCCAGCAGCCCCGTACACAGGGATTCACCCTTCCACTTT.

This chain connects TRBV30 to TRBJ1-2; D is ambiguous. The CDR3 has 11 amino acids. V lost 7 bases and J 0 bases, leaving 6 bases between the germline ends. The germline V gene encodes CDR1 GTSNPN and CDR2 SVGIG (reference sequence). DNA for the CDR3: TGTGCCTTACTTACTAACTATGGCTACACCTTC. Protein: CALLTNYGYTF. Full variable domain (missing parts from reference TRBV30 and TRBJ1-2): SQTIHQWPATLVQPVGSPLSLECTVEGTSNPNLYWYRQAAGRGLQLLFYSVGIGQISSEVPQNLSASRPQDRQFILSSKKLLLSDSGFYLCALLTNYGYTFGSGTRLTVV.

The table lists this clonotype with a count of one. The chain combines TRBV7-6 with TRBJ2-5; D may be TRBD2 (7 bases). The CDR3 extends over 15 amino acids. Trimming removed 7 bases from V and 1 base from J, with 16 bases in between. Germline-derived CDR1 and CDR2 are SGHVS and FNYEAQ. CDR3 DNA sequence: TGTGCCAGCACCCGGGGAGGGGGGTCCCAAGAGACCCAGTACTTC. Amino acids: CASTRGGGSQETQYF.

The rearrangement uses TRBV11-1 and TRBJ2-2; D is unclear. Germline lookup yields CDR1 SGHAT and CDR2 FQDESV (reference sequence). The CDR3 is 14 amino acids. Deletions cut 5 bases from V and 4 bases from J, with 11 bases between. The CDR3 here is CASSPREPTGELFF. The CDR3 DNA follows: TGTGCCAGCAGCCCTAGAGAACCCACCGGGGAGCTGTTTTTT.

The CDR3 DNA is TGTGCCTGGATCCTACAGGGAGGATCTATTGGCTACACCTTC. This gives the protein CAWILQGGSIGYTF. The chain links TRBV30 to TRBJ1-2; maybe TRBD1 (6 bases). The CDR3 consists of 14 residues. Trimming pared 4 bases from V and 7 bases from J, leaving 19 bases between. Germline CDR1 is GTSNPN and CDR2 is SVGIG (reference sequence).

This chain uses TRBV9 with TRBJ2-3; a possible D gene is TRBD2 (5 bases). Per the germline V gene, CDR1 is SGDLS and CDR2 is YYNGEE. Trimming stripped 0 bases from V and 0 bases from J, with 11 bases between. The CDR3 totals 16 residues. CDR3 nucleotides: TGTGCCAGCAGCGTAGGCAGGACTCCCAGCACAGATACGCAGTATTTT. As protein: CASSVGRTPSTDTQYF. The variable domain in full, completed from reference TRBV9 and TRBJ2-3, reads DSGVTQTPKHLITATGQRVTLRCSPRSGDLSVYWYQQSLDQGLQFLIQYYNGEERAKGNILERFSAQQFPDLHSELNLSSLELGDSALYFCASSVGRTPSTDTQYFGPGTRLTVL.

The gene calls are TRBV12-3 or TRBV12-4 and TRBJ2-7; D not certain. V was shortened by 5 bases and J by 5 bases, with 13 bases between the two germline ends. This CDR3 contains 13 residues. CDR3 sequence: CASSPTVLDEQYF. DNA of the CDR3: TGTGCCAGCAGTCCGACGGTCCTAGACGAGCAGTACTTC.

The V and J genes are TRBV28 and TRBJ2-6; no reliable D call. Germline lookup yields CDR1 MDHEN and CDR2 SYDVKM. V gave up 1 base and J gave up 0 bases, with 10 bases separating them. This CDR3 has 17 residues. Here the CDR3 DNA reads TGTGCCAGCAGTTTATACGACACCCTCTCTGGGGCCAACGTCCTGACTTTC. Translated: CASSLYDTLSGANVLTF.

V gene TRBV4-3 combines with J gene TRBJ2-2; possibly TRBD2 for D (6 bases). The germline V gene has CDR1 LGHNA and CDR2 YSLEER. Trimming pared 0 bases from V and 1 base from J, leaving 15 bases between. The CDR3 extends over 18 amino acids. CDR3 sequence reads: CASSQDGGLAVNTGELFF. DNA for the CDR3: TGCGCCAGCAGCCAAGACGGTGGTTTAGCGGTGAACACCGGGGAGCTGTTTTTT.

V usage is TRBV29-1 and J usage is TRBJ2-7; D possibly matches TRBD1 or TRBD2 (6 bases each). Trimming stripped 0 bases from V and 7 bases from J, with 16 bases between. The CDR3 runs 14 residues. Germline V gives CDR1 SQVTM, CDR2 ANQGSEA. DNA of the CDR3: TGCAGCGTTGAAGATGGTCCGGGGGCGGATGAGCAGTACTTC. As protein: CSVEDGPGADEQYF.

The V and J genes are TRBV30 and TRBJ2-2; perhaps TRBD2 as D (6 bases). The germline CDR1 and CDR2 sequences are GTSNPN and SVGIG (reference sequence). This CDR3 region has 17 residues. Trimming stripped 2 bases from V and 0 bases from J, with 16 bases between. The DNA of the CDR3 is TGTGCCTGGAGTAGGGGCGGCGGGGTGACGAACACCGGGGAGCTGTTTTTT. It translates to CAWSRGGGVTNTGELFF.

The DNA for the CDR3 is TGTGCCAGCAGCTTAGATCTGGGAGCGCTCATGAACACTGAAGCTTTCTTT. As protein: CASSLDLGALMNTEAFF. V usage is TRBV11-2 and J usage is TRBJ1-1, with unresolved D. Trimming took off 0 bases at V and 0 bases at J, with 14 bases between the two ends. There are 17 residues in the CDR3. The germline V gene encodes CDR1 SGHAT and CDR2 FQNNGV.

The genes are TRBV4-3 and TRBJ2-1; the match to TRBD2 covers 7 bases. The germline gives CDR1 LGHNA, CDR2 YSLEER. This CDR3 has 14 residues. The trim removed 4 bases at V and 5 bases at J, leaving 5 bases unmatched. In DNA, the CDR3 is TGCGCCAGCAGCCGGGGTAGCGGGCACAATGAGCAGTTCTTC. It yields the protein CASSRGSGHNEQFF.